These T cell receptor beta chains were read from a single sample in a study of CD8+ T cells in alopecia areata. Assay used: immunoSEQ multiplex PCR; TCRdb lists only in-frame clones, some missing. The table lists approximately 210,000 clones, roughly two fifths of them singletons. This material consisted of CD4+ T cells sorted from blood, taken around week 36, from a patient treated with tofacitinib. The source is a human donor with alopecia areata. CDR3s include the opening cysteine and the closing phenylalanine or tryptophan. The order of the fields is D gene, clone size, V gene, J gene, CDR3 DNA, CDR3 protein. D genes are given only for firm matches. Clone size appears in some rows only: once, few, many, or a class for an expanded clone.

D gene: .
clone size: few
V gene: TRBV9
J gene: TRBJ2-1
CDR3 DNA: TGTGCCAGCAGCGTAGTAGGATCCCAAGGGGAGCAGTTCTTC
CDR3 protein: CASSVVGSQGEQFF

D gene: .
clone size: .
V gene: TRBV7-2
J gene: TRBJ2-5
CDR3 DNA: TGTGCCAGCAGCTTACTGGACCTGCGGGGAGCCCAGTACTTC
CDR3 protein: CASSLLDLRGAQYF

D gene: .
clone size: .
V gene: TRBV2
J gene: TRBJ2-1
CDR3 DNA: TGTGCCAGCAGTCTACAGGGTGCAGCCTTTGGCAATGAGCAGTTCTTC
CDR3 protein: CASSLQGAAFGNEQFF

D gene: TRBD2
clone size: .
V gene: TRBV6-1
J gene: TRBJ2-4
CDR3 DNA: TGTGCCAGCAGTAAAGATAGCGGGAGATTAGGAAGAAACATTCAGTACTTC
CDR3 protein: CASSKDSGRLGRNIQYF

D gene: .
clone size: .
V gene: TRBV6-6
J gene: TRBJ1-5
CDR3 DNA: TGTGCCAGCAGTTCGTCTCTGCGCAGGGTAAGGCAGCCCCAGCATTTT
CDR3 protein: CASSSSLRRVRQPQHF

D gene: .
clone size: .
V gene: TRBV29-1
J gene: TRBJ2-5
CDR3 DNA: TGCAACGTTGAGCGGGTCCAAGAGACCCAGTACTTC
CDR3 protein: CNVERVQETQYF

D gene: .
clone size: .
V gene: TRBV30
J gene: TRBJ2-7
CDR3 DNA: TGTGCCTTAAGCAGCGCCTACGAGCAGTACTTC
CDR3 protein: CALSSAYEQYF

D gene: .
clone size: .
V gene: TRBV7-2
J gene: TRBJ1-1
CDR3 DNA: TGTGCCAGCAGCTTAACACGGTTGAACACTGAAGCTTTCTTT
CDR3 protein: CASSLTRLNTEAFF

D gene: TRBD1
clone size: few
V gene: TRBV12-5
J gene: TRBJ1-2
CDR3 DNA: TGTGCTAGTGGTTTCGCAGGAACCGGGACAGGGGTAGGCTACACCTTC
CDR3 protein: CASGFAGTGTGVGYTF

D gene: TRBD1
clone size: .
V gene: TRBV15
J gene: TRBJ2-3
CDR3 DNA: TGTGCCACCAGCAGAGGGACAGGCGGTAGCACAGATACGCAGTATTTT
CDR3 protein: CATSRGTGGSTDTQYF

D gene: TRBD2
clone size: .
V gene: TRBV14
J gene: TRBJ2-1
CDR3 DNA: TGTGCCAGCAGCCAAGAAACTAGCGGGAGAATACGTAATGAGCAGTTCTTC
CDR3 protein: CASSQETSGRIRNEQFF

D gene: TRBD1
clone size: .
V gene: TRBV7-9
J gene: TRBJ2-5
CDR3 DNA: TGTGCCAGCAGCTTAGCGGACAGGCACGTGGGGTACTTC
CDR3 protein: CASSLADRHVGYF

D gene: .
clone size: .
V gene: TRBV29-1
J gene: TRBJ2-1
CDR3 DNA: TGCAGCGCCGAGGCAGGTATCTCCTACAATGAGCAGTTCTTC
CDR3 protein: CSAEAGISYNEQFF

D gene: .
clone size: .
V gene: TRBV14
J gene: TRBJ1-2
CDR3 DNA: TGTGCCAGCAGCCAAGATAGGGGCAGCTTGTATGGCTACACCTTC
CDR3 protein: CASSQDRGSLYGYTF

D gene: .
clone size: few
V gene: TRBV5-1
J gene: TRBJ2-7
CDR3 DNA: TGCGCCAGCAGCTTGGGACCCGGCTACGAGCAGTACTTC
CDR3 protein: CASSLGPGYEQYF

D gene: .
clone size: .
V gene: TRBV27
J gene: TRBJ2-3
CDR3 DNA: TGTGCCAGCAGGCGAAGACGTGGCACAGATACGCAGTATTTT
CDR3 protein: CASRRRRGTDTQYF

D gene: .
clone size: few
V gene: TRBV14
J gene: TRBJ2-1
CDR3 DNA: TGTGCCAGCAGCCCTATTTATGTAAATGAGCAGTTCTTC
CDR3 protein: CASSPIYVNEQFF

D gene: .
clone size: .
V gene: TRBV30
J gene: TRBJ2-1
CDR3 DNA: TGTGCCTGGACATCGTTCGACAATGAGCAGTTCTTC
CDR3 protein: CAWTSFDNEQFF

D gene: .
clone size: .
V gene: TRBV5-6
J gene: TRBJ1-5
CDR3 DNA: TGTGCCAGCAGCTTGGGAGGAGTTAGCAATCAGCCCCAGCATTTT
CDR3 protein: CASSLGGVSNQPQHF

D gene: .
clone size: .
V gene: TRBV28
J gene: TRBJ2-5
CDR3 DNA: TGTGCCAGCAGTCCCCGGACGGATCAAGAGACCCAGTACTTC
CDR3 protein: CASSPRTDQETQYF

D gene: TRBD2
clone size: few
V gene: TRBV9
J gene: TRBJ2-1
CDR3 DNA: TGTGCCAGCAGCCCCGTAGCTAGCGGGAGGAATGAGCAGTTCTTC
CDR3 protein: CASSPVASGRNEQFF

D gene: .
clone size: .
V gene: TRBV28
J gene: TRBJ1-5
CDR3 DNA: TGTGCCAGCAGTTTACCTTCCCCTAACAATCAGCCCCAGCATTTT
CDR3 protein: CASSLPSPNNQPQHF

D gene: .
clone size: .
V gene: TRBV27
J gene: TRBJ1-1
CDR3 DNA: TGTGCCAGCAGGCTAGACAGGTTCACTCAAGAAGCTTTCTTT
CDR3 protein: CASRLDRFTQEAFF

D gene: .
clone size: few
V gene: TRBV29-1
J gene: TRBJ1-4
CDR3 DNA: TGCAGCGCCTTGACAGCTAATGAAAAACTGTTTTTT
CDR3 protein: CSALTANEKLFF

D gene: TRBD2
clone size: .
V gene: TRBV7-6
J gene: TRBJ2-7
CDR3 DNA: TGTGCCAGCAGCCCCCGTTCGGGACTAGCGGCGTACGAGCAGTACTTC
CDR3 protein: CASSPRSGLAAYEQYF

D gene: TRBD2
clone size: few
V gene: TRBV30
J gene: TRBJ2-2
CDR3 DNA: TGTGCCTGGAGATCCGGGGGAGGGAGGACCGGGGAGCTGTTTTTT
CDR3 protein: CAWRSGGGRTGELFF

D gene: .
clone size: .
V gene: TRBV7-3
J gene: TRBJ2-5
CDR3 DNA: TGTGCCAGCAGCACAGGGTCCTCCGGGGAGACCCAGTACTTC
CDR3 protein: CASSTGSSGETQYF

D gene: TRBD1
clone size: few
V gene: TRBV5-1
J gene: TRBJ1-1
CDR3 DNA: TGCGCCAGCGGACAGGACACCGTATCGAACACTGAAGCTTTCTTT
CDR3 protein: CASGQDTVSNTEAFF

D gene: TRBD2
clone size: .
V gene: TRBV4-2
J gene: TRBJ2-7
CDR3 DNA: TGTGCCAGCAGCCCCCCCCGGGGACTAGCGGGAGGGCCCCACGAGCAGTACTTC
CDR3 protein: CASSPPRGLAGGPHEQYF

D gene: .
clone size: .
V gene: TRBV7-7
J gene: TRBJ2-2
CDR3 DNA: TGTGCCAGCTCGCGGGGGCCGGACACCGGGGAGCTGTTTTTT
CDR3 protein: CASSRGPDTGELFF

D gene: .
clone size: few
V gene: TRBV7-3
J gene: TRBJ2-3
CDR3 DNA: TGTGCCAGCAGCCGGAGCTCCACAGATACGCAGTATTTT
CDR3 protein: CASSRSSTDTQYF

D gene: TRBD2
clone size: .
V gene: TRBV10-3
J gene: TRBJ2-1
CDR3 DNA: TGTGCCATAAAGCGGGAGTGGGGTGAGCAGTTCTTC
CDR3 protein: CAIKREWGEQFF

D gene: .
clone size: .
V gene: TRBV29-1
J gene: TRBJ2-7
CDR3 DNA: TGCAGCGTTGAAGCGGGGGGCGCCTTCTACGAGCAGTACTTC
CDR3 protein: CSVEAGGAFYEQYF

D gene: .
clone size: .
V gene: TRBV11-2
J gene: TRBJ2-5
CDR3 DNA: TGTGCCAGCAGCGGAACTTGGGCCCAAGAGACCCAGTACTTC
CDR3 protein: CASSGTWAQETQYF

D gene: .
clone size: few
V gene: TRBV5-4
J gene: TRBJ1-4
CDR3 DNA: TGTGCCAGCAGCTCCCAGTTGGGAAAACTGTTTTTT
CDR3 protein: CASSSQLGKLFF

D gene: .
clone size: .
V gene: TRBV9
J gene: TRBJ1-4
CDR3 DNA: TGTGCCAGCAGCACACAGGTCTCATCGGCTAATGAAAAACTGTTTTTT
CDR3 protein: CASSTQVSSANEKLFF

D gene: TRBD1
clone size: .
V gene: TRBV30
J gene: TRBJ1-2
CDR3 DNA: TGTGCCTGGGGGACAGGGATTAGGTTAGGCTACACCTTC
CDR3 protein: CAWGTGIRLGYTF

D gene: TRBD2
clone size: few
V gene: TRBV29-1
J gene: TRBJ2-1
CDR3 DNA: TGCAGCGTGGGACTAGCGGGAGGGCCCCGGTTCTTC
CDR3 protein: CSVGLAGGPRFF

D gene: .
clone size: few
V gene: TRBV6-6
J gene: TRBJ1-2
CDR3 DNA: TGTGCCAGCAGTTACAGGGAAACCTATGGCTACACCTTC
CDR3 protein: CASSYRETYGYTF

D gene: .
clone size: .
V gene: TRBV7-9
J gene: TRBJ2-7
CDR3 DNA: TGTGCCAGCAGCCAGAGGGACGAGCAGTACTTC
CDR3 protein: CASSQRDEQYF

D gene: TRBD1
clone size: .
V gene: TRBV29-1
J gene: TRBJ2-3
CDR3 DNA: TGCAGCGTTGTGCCTAGGACAGGCATCACAGATACGCAGTATTTT
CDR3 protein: CSVVPRTGITDTQYF

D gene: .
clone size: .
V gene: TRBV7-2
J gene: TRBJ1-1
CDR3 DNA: TGTGCCAGCAGCGAACACAGGGCCACTGAAGCTTTCTTT
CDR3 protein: CASSEHRATEAFF